This T cell receptor (beta chain) was recovered during a study of T cell repertoires in cytomegalovirus infection. General study points: HLA-C-restricted CMV clonotypes gave the most frequent clonotype in two of eight donors.

TCRdb independently ran MiXCR on the reads; one entry per CDR3 protein. The sample includes some 300,000 distinct CDR3 sequences, roughly a tenth seen only once; the top ten take around 2.6%. This clonotype came up many times. Antigen: not known. V shed 5 bases and J shed 1 base, with 17 bases lying between them. CDR3 size: 17 residues. Germline V lookup: CDR1 SGHVS, CDR2 FQNEAQ. Source material: PBMCs. The source of this sequence is a human donor in good health (CMV status not recorded). Some clones in this sample may be carry-over from other donors' samples. The chain links TRBV7-8 to TRBJ2-2, with D perhaps being TRBD1 or TRBD2 (6 bases each). The CDR3 loop reads CASSPWGAGRNTGELFF. Here the CDR3 DNA reads TGTGCCAGCAGCCCCTGGGGGGCAGGACGGAACACCGGGGAGCTGTTTTTT.